A selection of T cell receptor beta chains follows, all from one sample in a study of cytomegalovirus exposure and HLA in healthy donors. Repertoires were generated with immunoSEQ multiplex PCR, while TCRdb's copy carries only in-frame clones and drops some. The sample lists tens of thousands of clones, approximately 81% occurring once. The sequenced material came from PBMCs. The receptor set was obtained from a woman aged 25 to 39 in good health and CMV-seropositive. CDR3s include the opening cysteine and the closing phenylalanine or tryptophan. Each record gives: J gene, D gene, V gene, clone size, CDR3 DNA, CDR3 protein. D genes are given only for firm matches. Not every row has a clone size; where given, it reads once, few, many or a size class.

J gene: TRBJ1-2
D gene: TRBD1
V gene: TRBV6-5
clone size: .
CDR3 DNA: TGTGCCAGCAGTTCAGGACAGGGTGGCTACACCTTC
CDR3 protein: CASSSGQGGYTF

J gene: TRBJ1-2
D gene: .
V gene: TRBV13
clone size: .
CDR3 DNA: TGTGCCAGCAGCTTAGAAGTAGGGGGGGATGGCTACACCTTC
CDR3 protein: CASSLEVGGDGYTF

J gene: TRBJ2-3
D gene: .
V gene: TRBV5-1
clone size: once
CDR3 DNA: TGCGCCAGCAGCTTATACGGTCCGGATACGCAGTATTTT
CDR3 protein: CASSLYGPDTQYF

J gene: TRBJ2-7
D gene: .
V gene: TRBV18
clone size: .
CDR3 DNA: TGTGCCAGCTCACCAGGTACTAGTTTGAGGAACGAGCAGTACTTC
CDR3 protein: CASSPGTSLRNEQYF

J gene: TRBJ2-5
D gene: TRBD2
V gene: TRBV9
clone size: .
CDR3 DNA: TGTGCCAGCAGCGTAGGACGGGGGACTAGAGGAGAGACCCAGTACTTC
CDR3 protein: CASSVGRGTRGETQYF

J gene: TRBJ1-1
D gene: .
V gene: TRBV19
clone size: once
CDR3 DNA: TGTGCCAGTACCCCCTTACTCGGACTCAGCACTGAAGCTTTCTTT
CDR3 protein: CASTPLLGLSTEAFF

J gene: TRBJ2-7
D gene: TRBD2
V gene: TRBV6-5
clone size: once
CDR3 DNA: TGTGCCAGCAGTTATGGGACTAGCGGTAAGGACGAGCAGTACTTC
CDR3 protein: CASSYGTSGKDEQYF

J gene: TRBJ1-4
D gene: .
V gene: TRBV7-2
clone size: .
CDR3 DNA: TGTGCCAGCAGCCCGTACGGGGGTATTGGAAAACTGTTTTTT
CDR3 protein: CASSPYGGIGKLFF

J gene: TRBJ2-3
D gene: TRBD2
V gene: TRBV4-2
clone size: .
CDR3 DNA: TGTGCCAGCAGCCAAGATCTTCTATCTAGCGGGAAAGATACGCAGTATTTT
CDR3 protein: CASSQDLLSSGKDTQYF

J gene: TRBJ2-1
D gene: TRBD1
V gene: TRBV6-5
clone size: .
CDR3 DNA: TGTGCCAGCAGTTACAGGGACAGGGCCTACAATGAGCAGTTCTTC
CDR3 protein: CASSYRDRAYNEQFF

J gene: TRBJ1-3
D gene: .
V gene: TRBV6-1
clone size: .
CDR3 DNA: TGTGCCAGCAAGGGGGGGGGCTCTGGAAACACCATATATTTT
CDR3 protein: CASKGGGSGNTIYF

J gene: TRBJ2-7
D gene: TRBD2
V gene: TRBV7-2
clone size: .
CDR3 DNA: TGTGCCAGCAGCTTAGAGGGACTAGCGGGAGACGAGCAGTACTTC
CDR3 protein: CASSLEGLAGDEQYF

J gene: TRBJ2-7
D gene: TRBD2
V gene: TRBV30
clone size: .
CDR3 DNA: TGTGCCTGGAGTGCGGGGGGGCTGGGAAGCAACGAGCAGTACTTC
CDR3 protein: CAWSAGGLGSNEQYF

J gene: TRBJ2-5
D gene: TRBD2
V gene: TRBV29-1
clone size: .
CDR3 DNA: TGCAGCGCCCGCGGGGGGAGAGAGACCCAGTACTTC
CDR3 protein: CSARGGRETQYF

J gene: TRBJ1-1
D gene: TRBD1
V gene: TRBV4-2
clone size: .
CDR3 DNA: TGTGCCAGCAGCCGAAGATGGGACAGTAACACTGAAGCTTTCTTT
CDR3 protein: CASSRRWDSNTEAFF

J gene: TRBJ2-1
D gene: TRBD2
V gene: TRBV6-4
clone size: .
CDR3 DNA: TGTGCCAGCAGTCCCACCTGGGGGACTAGCGGGAACAATGAGCAGTTCTTC
CDR3 protein: CASSPTWGTSGNNEQFF

J gene: TRBJ2-1
D gene: TRBD2
V gene: TRBV5-1
clone size: .
CDR3 DNA: TGCGCCAGCAGCCTGGAAGGGACTAGTAGGGCTGAGCAGTTCTTC
CDR3 protein: CASSLEGTSRAEQFF

J gene: TRBJ1-5
D gene: .
V gene: TRBV19
clone size: .
CDR3 DNA: TGTGCCAGTAGTATGAGGGATAGCAATCAGCCCCAGCATTTT
CDR3 protein: CASSMRDSNQPQHF

J gene: TRBJ2-2
D gene: .
V gene: TRBV5-6
clone size: .
CDR3 DNA: TGTGCCAGCAGCTTGAGGACTCATACCGGGGAGCTGTTTTTT
CDR3 protein: CASSLRTHTGELFF

J gene: TRBJ2-3
D gene: TRBD2
V gene: TRBV15
clone size: .
CDR3 DNA: TGTGCCACCAGCAGCGGGAGGCGGGGGAACGCAGATACGCAGTATTTT
CDR3 protein: CATSSGRRGNADTQYF

J gene: TRBJ1-2
D gene: TRBD1
V gene: TRBV29-1
clone size: .
CDR3 DNA: TGCAGCGTTTATGAGTCGGGACAGGCTTCCTATGGCTACACCTTC
CDR3 protein: CSVYESGQASYGYTF

J gene: TRBJ2-1
D gene: TRBD1
V gene: TRBV29-1
clone size: .
CDR3 DNA: TGCAGCGTTCGTAGGACAGGGTCTACTAGTGGGGTCTTC
CDR3 protein: CSVRRTGSTSGVF

J gene: TRBJ2-2
D gene: .
V gene: TRBV30
clone size: once
CDR3 DNA: TGTGCCTGGATCCAGGGGACCGGGGAGCTGTTTTTT
CDR3 protein: CAWIQGTGELFF

J gene: TRBJ2-1
D gene: TRBD2
V gene: TRBV11-2
clone size: .
CDR3 DNA: TGTGCCAGCAGTCGATCTAGCGGAGAGGTTGAGCAGTTCTTC
CDR3 protein: CASSRSSGEVEQFF

J gene: TRBJ2-7
D gene: .
V gene: TRBV29-1
clone size: few
CDR3 DNA: TGCAGCGTTGCGAACAACTCCTACGAGCAGTACTTC
CDR3 protein: CSVANNSYEQYF

J gene: TRBJ2-7
D gene: .
V gene: TRBV6-1
clone size: .
CDR3 DNA: TGTGCCAGCAGGTGGACAGAGACCTACGAGCAGTACTTC
CDR3 protein: CASRWTETYEQYF

J gene: TRBJ1-5
D gene: .
V gene: TRBV28
clone size: .
CDR3 DNA: TGTGCCAGCAGTACCTGGACAGCGGGGAATCAGCCCCAGCATTTT
CDR3 protein: CASSTWTAGNQPQHF

J gene: TRBJ2-7
D gene: .
V gene: TRBV7-2
clone size: .
CDR3 DNA: TGTGCCAGCAGCTTTAACAGATACGAGCAGTACTTC
CDR3 protein: CASSFNRYEQYF

J gene: TRBJ2-7
D gene: TRBD1
V gene: TRBV28
clone size: .
CDR3 DNA: TGTGCCAGCAGTAGACAGGGCGTTCCCTACGAGCAGTACTTC
CDR3 protein: CASSRQGVPYEQYF

J gene: TRBJ2-7
D gene: .
V gene: TRBV28
clone size: .
CDR3 DNA: TGTGCCAGCAGTTCTCCCCCGGGGCGGGATAGCTACGAGCAGTACTTC
CDR3 protein: CASSSPPGRDSYEQYF

J gene: TRBJ1-1
D gene: .
V gene: TRBV6-5
clone size: .
CDR3 DNA: TGTGCCAGCAGTTACCACAGAACCTCCATGAACACTGAAGCTTTCTTT
CDR3 protein: CASSYHRTSMNTEAFF

J gene: TRBJ2-1
D gene: TRBD2
V gene: TRBV7-2
clone size: .
CDR3 DNA: TGTGCCAGCTATGGAGCGGGAGTCAATGAGCAGTTCTTC
CDR3 protein: CASYGAGVNEQFF

J gene: TRBJ1-4
D gene: .
V gene: TRBV6-5
clone size: .
CDR3 DNA: TGTGCCAGCATCTCGCCGGTCAATGAAAAACTGTTTTTT
CDR3 protein: CASISPVNEKLFF

J gene: TRBJ1-4
D gene: .
V gene: TRBV15
clone size: .
CDR3 DNA: TGTGCCACCAGCAGAGGAGGAGGGCAACAGGAAAAACTGTTTTTT
CDR3 protein: CATSRGGGQQEKLFF

J gene: TRBJ1-5
D gene: TRBD1
V gene: TRBV7-8
clone size: .
CDR3 DNA: TGTGCCAGCAGCTTAATGGGACAGGGGGGGAGGTCGAGCAATCAGCCCCAGCATTTT
CDR3 protein: CASSLMGQGGRSSNQPQHF

J gene: TRBJ2-7
D gene: .
V gene: TRBV5-1
clone size: .
CDR3 DNA: TGCGCCAGCAGCCCCGTGCCCCCCCCTAGCGAGAAATACGAGCAGTACTTC
CDR3 protein: CASSPVPPPSEKYEQYF

J gene: TRBJ2-7
D gene: .
V gene: TRBV9
clone size: once
CDR3 DNA: TGTGCCAGCAGCGTAGGAGGCTCCCCCTCCTACGAGCAGTACTTC
CDR3 protein: CASSVGGSPSYEQYF

J gene: TRBJ1-3
D gene: .
V gene: TRBV5-1
clone size: .
CDR3 DNA: TGCGCCAGCAGCCACGGGGGGGCAGAAAACACCATATATTTT
CDR3 protein: CASSHGGAENTIYF

J gene: TRBJ1-2
D gene: TRBD1
V gene: TRBV6-5
clone size: once
CDR3 DNA: TGTGCCAGCAGGGGGACAGGGGGCCCTATTTATGGCTACACCTTC
CDR3 protein: CASRGTGGPIYGYTF

J gene: TRBJ2-7
D gene: TRBD1
V gene: TRBV18
clone size: .
CDR3 DNA: TGTGCCAGCTCACCAGACAGGGGGGACGAGCAGTACTTC
CDR3 protein: CASSPDRGDEQYF

J gene: TRBJ2-3
D gene: TRBD2
V gene: TRBV28
clone size: .
CDR3 DNA: TGTGCCAGCAGTCCGCAGCGGGGTGCTAGCACAGATACGCAGTATTTT
CDR3 protein: CASSPQRGASTDTQYF

J gene: TRBJ2-7
D gene: TRBD1
V gene: TRBV19
clone size: .
CDR3 DNA: TGTGCCAGTAGTATGGGTGGGACAGCTTACGAGCAGTACTTC
CDR3 protein: CASSMGGTAYEQYF

J gene: TRBJ2-7
D gene: TRBD1
V gene: TRBV5-1
clone size: .
CDR3 DNA: TGCGCCAGCAGCTTGGAGACTTGGGACAGGGGGGGCGAGCAGTACTTC
CDR3 protein: CASSLETWDRGGEQYF

J gene: TRBJ2-1
D gene: TRBD1
V gene: TRBV5-1
clone size: .
CDR3 DNA: TGCGCCAGCAGCTGGGGAGGGACAGGGGACAAAGGTGAGCAGTTCTTC
CDR3 protein: CASSWGGTGDKGEQFF

J gene: TRBJ2-7
D gene: .
V gene: TRBV21-1
clone size: .
CDR3 DNA: TGTGCCAGCAGCAAACCCCGTCCATCAGGGGCTGGGGCTTACGAGCAGTACTTC
CDR3 protein: CASSKPRPSGAGAYEQYF

J gene: TRBJ2-7
D gene: TRBD2
V gene: TRBV29-1
clone size: .
CDR3 DNA: TGCAGCGTTGTTACCGGGAGGGCCAACGAGCAGTACTTC
CDR3 protein: CSVVTGRANEQYF

J gene: TRBJ1-1
D gene: TRBD1
V gene: TRBV30
clone size: once
CDR3 DNA: TGTGCCTGGAGAAGACAGGGGCCTGCTTTCTTT
CDR3 protein: CAWRRQGPAFF

J gene: TRBJ1-2
D gene: TRBD1
V gene: TRBV6-4
clone size: .
CDR3 DNA: TGTGCCAGCAGTGAACAGGGGCAGAACTATGGCTACACCTTC
CDR3 protein: CASSEQGQNYGYTF

J gene: TRBJ2-2
D gene: .
V gene: TRBV9
clone size: .
CDR3 DNA: TGTGCCAGCAGCGCCCGGGACACGAACACCGGGGAGCTGTTTTTT
CDR3 protein: CASSARDTNTGELFF

J gene: TRBJ2-5
D gene: TRBD1
V gene: TRBV15
clone size: .
CDR3 DNA: TGTGCCACCAGCAGATATAAACAGGGGGAGTCGGGGACCCAGTACTTC
CDR3 protein: CATSRYKQGESGTQYF

J gene: TRBJ2-3
D gene: .
V gene: TRBV29-1
clone size: once
CDR3 DNA: TGCAGCGTTTGGGGGGAGCCAGATACGCAGTATTTT
CDR3 protein: CSVWGEPDTQYF

J gene: TRBJ2-1
D gene: .
V gene: TRBV2
clone size: .
CDR3 DNA: TGTGCCAGCAGTGGCGCAGGGGCCAATGAGCAGTTCTTC
CDR3 protein: CASSGAGANEQFF